A single sample is the source of the 13 T cell receptor beta chains below, sequenced in a study of identical twins. TCRdb reprocessed the 5' RACE reads with MiXCR, giving one entry per CDR3 protein. The data hold hundreds of thousands of distinct CDR3 sequences, with over 9% observed a single time. These data were also reused for a study on yellow fever vaccine responses in identical twins.

Sequencing input: PBMCs. These receptors were collected from a woman aged 18-30 years in good health.

Only a few counts were recorded for this clonotype. The J gene is TRBJ2-5, the V gene TRBV5-5; weak D call: TRBD2 (6 bases). The CDR3 sequence is 16 residues long. With 4 bases removed from V and 3 bases from J, the gap between germline ends came to 19 bases. CDR1 is SGHKS, CDR2 YYEKEE, per germline (reference sequence). This CDR3 is CASSPWEVAWEETQYF. DNA of the CDR3: TGTGCCAGCAGCCCCTGGGAGGTGGCCTGGGAAGAGACCCAGTACTTC.

There are a few counts of this clonotype. The V and J genes are TRBV7-6 and TRBJ2-3, with 8 bases fitting TRBD1. The CDR3 runs 15 residues. V trimming: 4 bases; J trimming: 6 bases; junction bases outside the gene matches: 9. CDR1 SGHVS and CDR2 FNYEAQ come from the germline V gene. CDR3 DNA: TGTGCCAGCAGCTCCGGACAGGGTGTGGGGGATACGCAGTATTTT. Protein product: CASSSGQGVGDTQYF.

This chain links TRBV9 with TRBJ2-7; 7 bases line up with TRBD2. Germline lookup yields CDR1 SGDLS and CDR2 YYNGEE. V lost 6 bases to trimming and J lost 3 bases; unmatched junction nucleotides: 12. The CDR3 runs 15 residues. The CDR3: CASNPGDGGFYEQYF. The CDR3 nucleotides are TGTGCCAGCAACCCGGGGGACGGGGGGTTCTACGAGCAGTACTTC.

This clonotype was counted only a few times. V gene TRBV5-1 combines with J gene TRBJ2-1; the D is unclear. This CDR3 region has 19 residues. V was trimmed by 4 bases and J by 2 bases, leaving 25 bases between them. From germline, CDR1 is SGHRS and CDR2 YFSETQ. The chain's CDR3 is CASSPQSFPRRRTYNEQFF. Written as DNA, the CDR3 is TGCGCCAGCAGCCCTCAGAGCTTTCCTAGACGGAGAACCTACAATGAGCAGTTCTTC.

This rearrangement joins TRBV12-3 or TRBV12-4 to TRBJ1-5, with D perhaps matching TRBD1 (5 bases). There are 15 residues in the CDR3. Trimming cost V 6 bases and J 0 bases, with 12 bases left between them. The CDR3 DNA is TGTGCCAGCAGCCTCGGGACCTATAGCAATCAGCCCCAGCATTTT. It yields the protein CASSLGTYSNQPQHF.

This clonotype showed up just a few times. The rearrangement uses TRBV24-1 and TRBJ2-5; 8 nucleotides align to TRBD1. The CDR3 spans 15 residues. The germline CDR1 and CDR2 sequences are KGHDR and SFDVKD. V shed 5 bases, J shed 3 bases, and the junction held 7 bases outside the gene matches. The CDR3 protein is CATSGGGTGEETQYF. The CDR3 DNA follows: TGTGCCACCAGTGGTGGAGGGACAGGTGAAGAGACCCAGTACTTC.

The V gene is TRBV5-6, the J gene TRBJ2-7; the match to TRBD1 covers 11 bases. The CDR3 totals 18 residues. V lost 3 bases, J lost 9 bases, and 20 bases stayed unmatched. CDR1 SGHDT and CDR2 YYEEEE come from the germline V gene. The CDR3 reads CASSSDRGRPFDYEPQYF. The CDR3 coding sequence is TGTGCCAGCAGCTCGGACAGGGGGCGGCCCTTCGACTACGAACCGCAGTACTTC.

There are a few counts of this clonotype. The CDR3 spells CATSSRLALGGQPQHF. CDR3 in DNA: TGTGCCACCAGTAGCCGGTTGGCTCTCGGGGGTCAGCCCCAGCATTTT. V gene TRBV24-1 combines with J gene TRBJ1-5; D is possibly TRBD1 (5 bases). This CDR3 is 16 amino acids long. Trimming shortened V by 6 bases and J by 6 bases, and 20 bases separated the two germline ends. Germline V CDR1 and CDR2: KGHDR, SFDVKD.

The gene calls are TRBV20-1 and TRBJ2-7, with unresolved D. The CDR3 sequence is 11 residues long. The V gene's germline CDR1 is DFQATT and CDR2 SNEGSKA (reference sequence). Deletions cut 6 bases from V and 2 bases from J, with 8 bases between. The CDR3 DNA reads TGCAGTGCCCGCATGACCTACGAGCAGTACGTC. This codes for CSARMTYEQYV.

This sequence joins TRBV28 and TRBJ2-5; 8 nucleotides agree with TRBD1. V lost 4 bases and J lost 5; bases outside the gene matches: 6. In germline, CDR1 is MDHEN, CDR2 SYDVKM. This CDR3 has 14 residues. The CDR3 sequence is CASSYYRGLETQYF. The CDR3, as DNA: TGTGCCAGCAGTTATTACAGGGGGTTGGAGACCCAGTACTTC.

This chain uses TRBV27 with TRBJ2-5, with D possibly being TRBD1 (6 bases). The V end lost 3 bases, the J end lost 4 bases, and 12 bases lay between the germline ends. The CDR3 is 14 residues long. From germline, CDR1 is MNHEY and CDR2 SMNVEV (reference sequence). The CDR3, as DNA: TGTGCCAGCAGTTTTCAGGGGCCGGCAGAGACCCAGTACTTC. This codes for CASSFQGPAETQYF.

This clonotype has a handful of counts. The rearrangement uses TRBV3-1 and TRBJ2-6; perhaps D is TRBD1 or TRBD2 (5 bases each). This CDR3 contains 18 residues. CDR1 is LGHDT, CDR2 YNNKEL, per germline (reference sequence). V was clipped by 2 bases and J by 2 bases, with 16 bases between them. As DNA, the CDR3 is TGTGCCAGCAGCCAACGGGGCGTTTGGAGCGCTGGGGCCAACGTCCTGACTTTC. Residues: CASSQRGVWSAGANVLTF.

The chain is built from TRBV7-9 and TRBJ2-7; D remains ambiguous. Trimming removed 0 bases at V and 4 bases at J, with 16 bases between. The germline gives CDR1 SEHNR, CDR2 FQNEAQ (reference sequence). The CDR3 contains 16 residues. CDR3 nucleotide sequence: TGTGCCAGCAGCTTAGCTCGGTCGGGCAGTTATTACGAGCAGTACTTC. Protein sequence: CASSLARSGSYYEQYF. Full variable domain (missing parts from reference TRBV7-9 and TRBJ2-7): DTGVSQNPRHKITKRGQNVTFRCDPISEHNRLYWYRQTLGQGPEFLTYFQNEAQLEKSRLLSDRFSAERPKGSFSTLEIQRTEQGDSAMYLCASSLARSGSYYEQYFGPGTRLTVT.